This T cell receptor (beta chain) was identified in a study of beta chain features in type 1 diabetes. The study, taken as a whole, reports: Researchers report that Type 1 diabetes patients had moderately but significantly shorter TCRB CDR3s across all four CD4+ subsets.

cDNA synthesis used the whole RNA isolate, giving expressed TCRB sequences. Libraries were prepared by immunoSEQ multiplex PCR; TCRdb keeps only in-frame clonotypes and omits some of them. Among more than 250,000 clones listed, over 12% were seen once. From germline, CDR1 is SGHRS and CDR2 YFSETQ. With 4 bases clipped from V and 3 bases from J, the junction kept 8 bases outside the gene matches. The CDR3 has 16 residues. Only a few counts were recorded for this clone. Its specificity is unknown. The chain combines TRBV5-1 with TRBJ2-5; 11 bases are shared with TRBD2. The clonotype originates from a young man with type 1 diabetes. The sequencing input was naive CD4+ T cells from blood. This CDR3 is CASSRTIAGGEETQYF. The DNA for the CDR3 is TGCGCCAGCAGCCGGACCATAGCGGGAGGGGAAGAGACCCAGTACTTC.